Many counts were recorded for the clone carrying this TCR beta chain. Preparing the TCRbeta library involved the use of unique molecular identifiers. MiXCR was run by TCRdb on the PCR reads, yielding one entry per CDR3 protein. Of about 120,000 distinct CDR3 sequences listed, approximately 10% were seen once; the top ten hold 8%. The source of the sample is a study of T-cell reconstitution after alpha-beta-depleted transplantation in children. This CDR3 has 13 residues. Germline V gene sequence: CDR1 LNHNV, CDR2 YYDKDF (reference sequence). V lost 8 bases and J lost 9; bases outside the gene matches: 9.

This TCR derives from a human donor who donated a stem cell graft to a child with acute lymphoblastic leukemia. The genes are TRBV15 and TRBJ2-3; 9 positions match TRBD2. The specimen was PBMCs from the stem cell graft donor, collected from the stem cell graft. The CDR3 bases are TGTGCCACCCTTGCGGGGGGGCAACCGACGCAGTATTTT. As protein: CATLAGGQPTQYF.